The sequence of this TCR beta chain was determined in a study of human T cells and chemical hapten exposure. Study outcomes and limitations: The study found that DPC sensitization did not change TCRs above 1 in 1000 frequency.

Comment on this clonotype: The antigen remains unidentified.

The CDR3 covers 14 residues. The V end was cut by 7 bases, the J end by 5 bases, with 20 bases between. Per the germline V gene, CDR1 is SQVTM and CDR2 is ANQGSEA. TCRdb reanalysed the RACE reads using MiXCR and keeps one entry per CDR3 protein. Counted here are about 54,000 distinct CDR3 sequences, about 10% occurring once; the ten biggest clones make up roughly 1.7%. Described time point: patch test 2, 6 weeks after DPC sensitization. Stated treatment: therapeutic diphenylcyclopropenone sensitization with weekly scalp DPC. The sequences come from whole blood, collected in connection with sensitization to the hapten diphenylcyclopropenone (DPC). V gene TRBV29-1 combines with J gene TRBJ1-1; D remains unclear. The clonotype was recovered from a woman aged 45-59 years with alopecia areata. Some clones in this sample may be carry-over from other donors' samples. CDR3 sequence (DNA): TGCAGCGCCACCTTGGGGAATTCTGGAACTGAAGCTTTCTTT. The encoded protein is CSATLGNSGTEAFF.